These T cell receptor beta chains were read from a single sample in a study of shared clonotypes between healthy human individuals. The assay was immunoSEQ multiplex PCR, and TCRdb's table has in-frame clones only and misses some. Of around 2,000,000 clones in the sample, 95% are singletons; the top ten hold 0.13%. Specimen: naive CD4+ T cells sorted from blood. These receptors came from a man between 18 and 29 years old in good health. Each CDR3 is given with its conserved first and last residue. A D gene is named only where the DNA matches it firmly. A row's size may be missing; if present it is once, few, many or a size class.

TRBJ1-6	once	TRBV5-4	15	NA	CASSEGQGTFSPLHF	TGTGCCAGCAGCGAGGGGCAGGGAACGTTCTCACCCCTCCACTTT
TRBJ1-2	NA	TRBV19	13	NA	CASSRTSLYGYTF	TGTGCCAGTAGTAGGACAAGTCTCTATGGCTACACCTTC
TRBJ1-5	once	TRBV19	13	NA	CASSIASNQPQHF	TGTGCCAGTAGTATTGCGAGCAATCAGCCCCAGCATTTT
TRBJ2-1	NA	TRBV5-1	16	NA	CASSLRSDSSYNEQFF	TGCGCCAGCAGCTTGAGGTCCGACAGCTCCTACAATGAGCAGTTCTTC
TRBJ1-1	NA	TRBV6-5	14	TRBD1	CASTTLGQGTEAFF	TGTGCCAGCACCACCCTGGGACAGGGGACTGAAGCTTTCTTT
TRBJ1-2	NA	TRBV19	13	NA	CASKTGSGYGYTF	TGTGCCAGTAAAACAGGGTCCGGCTATGGCTACACCTTC
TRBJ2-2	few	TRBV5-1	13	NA	CASSPGNTGELFF	TGCGCCAGCAGCCCCGGGAACACCGGGGAGCTGTTTTTT
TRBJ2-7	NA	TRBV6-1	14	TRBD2	CASSAIGGSYEQYF	TGTGCCAGCAGCGCCATAGGCGGGAGTTACGAGCAGTACTTC
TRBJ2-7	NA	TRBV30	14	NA	CAWSVSPGSYEQYF	TGTGCCTGGAGTGTGTCCCCGGGGAGCTACGAGCAGTACTTC
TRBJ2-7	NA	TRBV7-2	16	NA	CASSFPDQAWDYEQYF	TGTGCCAGCAGCTTCCCGGACCAGGCATGGGACTACGAGCAGTACTTC
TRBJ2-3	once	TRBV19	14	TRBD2	CASRPSGSLDTQYF	TGTGCCAGTAGGCCTAGCGGGTCGCTAGATACGCAGTATTTT
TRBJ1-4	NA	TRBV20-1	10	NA	CSPQNEKLFF	TGCAGTCCCCAGAATGAAAAACTGTTTTTT
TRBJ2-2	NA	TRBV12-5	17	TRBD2	CASGLVPSGSRSGELFF	TGTGCTAGTGGTTTGGTACCTAGCGGGAGTCGTTCCGGGGAGCTGTTTTTT
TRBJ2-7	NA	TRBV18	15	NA	CASSPPMGSSYEQYF	TGTGCCAGCTCACCACCGATGGGGAGCTCCTACGAGCAGTACTTC
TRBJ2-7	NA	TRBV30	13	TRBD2	CAWTRLAGGEQYF	TGTGCCTGGACGCGACTAGCGGGAGGAGAGCAGTACTTC
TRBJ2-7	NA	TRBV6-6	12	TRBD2	CASRGGTYEQYF	TGTGCCAGCAGGGGGGGGACCTACGAGCAGTACTTC
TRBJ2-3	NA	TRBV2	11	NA	CASTSTDTQYF	TGTGCCAGCACGAGCACAGATACGCAGTATTTT
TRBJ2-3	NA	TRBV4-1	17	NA	CASSQFSGTGGTDTQYF	TGCGCCAGCAGCCAGTTTTCAGGGACCGGCGGCACAGATACGCAGTATTTT
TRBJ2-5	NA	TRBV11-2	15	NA	CASSLGQGARETQYF	TGTGCCAGCAGCTTAGGCCAGGGTGCGAGAGAGACCCAGTACTTC
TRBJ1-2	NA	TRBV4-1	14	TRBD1	CASSQDRGRTGYTF	TGCGCCAGCAGCCAAGACAGGGGGCGAACTGGCTACACCTTC
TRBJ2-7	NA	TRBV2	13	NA	CASSAGASYEQYF	TGTGCCAGCAGTGCAGGGGCATCATACGAGCAGTACTTC
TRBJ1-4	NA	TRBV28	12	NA	CASRVGNEKLFF	TGTGCCAGCAGGGTCGGGAATGAAAAACTGTTTTTT
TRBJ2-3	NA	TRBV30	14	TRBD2	CAWRLSGTADTQYF	TGTGCCTGGAGGCTGAGCGGGACTGCAGATACGCAGTATTTT
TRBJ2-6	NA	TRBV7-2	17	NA	CASSLVGGDSGANVLTF	TGTGCCAGCAGCTTAGTGGGCGGGGACTCTGGGGCCAACGTCCTGACTTTC
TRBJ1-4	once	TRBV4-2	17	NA	CASSQVLGSVYNEKLFF	TGTGCCAGCAGCCAAGTGTTGGGAAGCGTCTATAATGAAAAACTGTTTTTT
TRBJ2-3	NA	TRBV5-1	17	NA	CASNPAWGSTSTDTQYF	TGCGCCAGCAACCCTGCTTGGGGGTCCACATCCACAGATACGCAGTATTTT
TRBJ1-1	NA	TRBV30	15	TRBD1	CAWSAMTGANTEAFF	TGTGCCTGGAGTGCTATGACAGGGGCAAACACTGAAGCTTTCTTT
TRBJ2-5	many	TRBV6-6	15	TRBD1	CASSMGQGWTETQYF	TGTGCCAGCAGCATGGGACAGGGGTGGACGGAGACCCAGTACTTC
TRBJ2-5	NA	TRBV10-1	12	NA	CASKKCGETQYF	TGCGCCAGCAAAAAGTGTGGGGAGACCCAGTACTTC
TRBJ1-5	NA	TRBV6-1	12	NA	CASSSPGQPQHF	TGTGCCAGCAGCAGCCCAGGTCAGCCCCAGCATTTT
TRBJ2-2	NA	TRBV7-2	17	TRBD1	CASSLRGLGQGPGELFF	TGTGCCAGCAGCTTAAGAGGTTTGGGACAGGGACCCGGGGAGCTGTTTTTT
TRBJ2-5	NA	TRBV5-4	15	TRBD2	CASSLTSGGKETQYF	TGTGCCAGCAGCTTGACTAGCGGGGGGAAAGAGACCCAGTACTTC
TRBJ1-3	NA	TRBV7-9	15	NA	CASSLVAGTGNTIYF	TGTGCCAGCAGCTTAGTGGCCGGGACTGGAAACACCATATATTTT
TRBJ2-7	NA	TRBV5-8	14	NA	CASSLEQGSYEQYF	TGTGCCAGCAGCTTAGAACAGGGTTCGTACGAGCAGTACTTC
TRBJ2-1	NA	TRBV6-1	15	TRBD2	CASSDGTRIYNEQFF	TGTGCCAGCAGTGATGGGACTAGGATCTACAATGAGCAGTTCTTC
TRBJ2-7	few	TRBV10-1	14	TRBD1	CASSPLDRAYEQYF	TGCGCCAGCAGTCCTTTGGACAGGGCCTACGAGCAGTACTTC
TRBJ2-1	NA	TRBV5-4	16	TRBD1	CASSLLGTGFDNEQFF	TGTGCCAGCAGCTTGTTAGGGACAGGGTTCGACAATGAGCAGTTCTTC
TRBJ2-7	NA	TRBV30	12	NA	CAWAGHSYEQYF	TGTGCCTGGGCGGGACACTCCTACGAGCAGTACTTC
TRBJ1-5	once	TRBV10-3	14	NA	CAISWAGRGQPQHF	TGTGCCATCAGTTGGGCAGGGCGGGGACAGCCCCAGCATTTT
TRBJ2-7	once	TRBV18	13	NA	CASSPFDSYEQYF	TGTGCCAGCTCACCATTCGACTCCTACGAGCAGTACTTC
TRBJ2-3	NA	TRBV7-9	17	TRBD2	CASSLAQGLSSTDTQYF	TGTGCCAGCAGCTTAGCCCAGGGACTAAGTAGCACAGATACGCAGTATTTT
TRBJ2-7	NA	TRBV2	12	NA	CASDQGVREQYF	TGTGCCAGCGACCAAGGGGTCCGGGAGCAGTACTTC
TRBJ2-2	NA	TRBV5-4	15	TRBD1	CASSVDRGGTGELFF	TGTGCCAGCAGCGTGGACAGGGGTGGCACCGGGGAGCTGTTTTTT
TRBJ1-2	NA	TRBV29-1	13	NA	CSVQQGSNYGYTF	TGCAGCGTTCAACAGGGTTCTAACTATGGCTACACCTTC
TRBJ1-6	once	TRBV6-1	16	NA	CASRETGTSYNSPLHF	TGTGCCAGCAGGGAAACAGGAACCTCCTATAATTCACCCCTCCACTTT
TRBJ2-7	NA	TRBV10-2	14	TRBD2	CASRTSGGTYEQYF	TGCGCCAGCCGGACTAGCGGGGGAACCTACGAGCAGTACTTC
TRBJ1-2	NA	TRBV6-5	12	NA	CASSLTGYGYTF	TGTGCCAGCAGCCTGACAGGCTATGGCTACACCTTC
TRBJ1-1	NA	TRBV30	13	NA	CAWSLSKTVEAFF	TGTGCCTGGAGTTTATCCAAGACAGTAGAAGCTTTCTTT
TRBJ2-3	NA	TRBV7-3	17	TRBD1	CASSQGGGQGIADTQYF	TGTGCCAGCAGCCAAGGTGGGGGACAGGGGATCGCAGATACGCAGTATTTT
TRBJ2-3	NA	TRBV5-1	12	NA	CASSSSVNTQYF	TGCGCCAGCAGCTCTAGCGTGAATACGCAGTATTTT
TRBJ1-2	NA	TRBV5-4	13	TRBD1	CASSRTGENGYTF	TGTGCCAGCAGCCGGACAGGGGAGAATGGCTACACCTTC
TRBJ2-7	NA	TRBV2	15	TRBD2	CASSDMVAGVGEQYF	TGTGCCAGCAGTGATATGGTGGCGGGAGTGGGTGAGCAGTACTTC